The rows below give T cell receptor beta chains drawn from one sample of a study of CD8 T cells in ankylosing spondylitis. TCRdb reprocessed the 5' RACE reads with MiXCR, giving one entry per CDR3 protein. The repertoire has some 220,000 distinct CDR3 sequences, around 7.9% of them found once; the top ten carry approximately 15%. Sequencing was performed on blood, either unsorted or a sorted T cell fraction (not recorded which). These receptors were obtained from a male donor with ankylosing spondylitis. Both conserved end residues are trimmed from each CDR3. The D gene is left open where the match is weak. Some rows have no size entry. The others give once, few or many, or a class for an expanded clone.

d_call | j_call | v_call | clone_size | cdr3_aa
TRBD1 | TRBJ2-3 | TRBV10-3 | many | AISGTGSTDTQY
NA | TRBJ2-7 | TRBV4-3 | many | ASSQVRQPASEQY
NA | TRBJ1-1 | TRBV6-5 | many | ASSYEGRGRRNTEAF
NA | TRBJ1-1 | TRBV21-1 | many | ASSPGGQGRTEAF
NA | TRBJ1-2 | TRBV4-3 | many | ASSQGKTALYGYT
TRBD2 | TRBJ2-3 | TRBV9 | NA | ASSVGPGGLPTDTQY
NA | TRBJ2-7 | TRBV9 | few | ASSPPVGNKSHEQY
TRBD2 | TRBJ2-7 | TRBV6-1 | many | ASMLGDSGSATYEQY
NA | TRBJ2-1 | TRBV27 | many | ASSPRINNEQF
NA | TRBJ1-4 | TRBV7-6 | NA | ASRDGPGTTNEKLF
TRBD2 | TRBJ2-7 | TRBV6-1 | many | ASSTRLAGQKTYEQY
NA | TRBJ2-7 | TRBV7-9 | few | ASSFLGSEQY
NA | TRBJ1-2 | TRBV4-3 | many | ASSQGITGGYT
TRBD2 | TRBJ2-1 | TRBV29-1 | many | SVDGSGSSYNEQF
NA | TRBJ2-2 | TRBV5-1 | many | ASSLGCGGICTGELF
NA | TRBJ1-1 | TRBV18 | few | ASSPNRGQMNTEAF
NA | TRBJ2-7 | TRBV28 | many | ASKSQASYEQY
NA | TRBJ2-3 | TRBV29-1 | many | SVPRSSTPSTDTQY
NA | TRBJ1-1 | TRBV4-3 | many | ASSQDWVGTEAF
NA | TRBJ1-1 | TRBV20-1 | many | SARDPAGVNTEAF
TRBD2 | TRBJ2-1 | TRBV27 | few | ASSGGTSGSNEQF
NA | TRBJ1-4 | TRBV4-3 | many | ASRIRDRGTNEKLF
TRBD1 | TRBJ2-1 | TRBV28 | many | ASSLTGQDSSYNEQF
NA | TRBJ2-5 | TRBV11-2 | NA | ASSSGREETQY
NA | TRBJ1-6 | TRBV6-5 | few | ASSYSPRENSPLH
NA | TRBJ1-1 | TRBV14 | many | ASSLTNFDPLEAF
NA | TRBJ2-1 | TRBV7-9 | NA | ASSPGHIHNEQF
NA | TRBJ2-7 | TRBV7-9 | many | ASSSDAYEQY